The rows below give T cell receptor beta chains drawn from one sample of a study of T cells in Graves' hyperthyroidism and ophthalmopathy. Via MiXCR, TCRdb re-called the multiplex PCR reads, giving one row per CDR3 protein. The sample has about 640,000 distinct CDR3 sequences, roughly 15% seen once. The sequencing input was blood. These receptor sequences come from a woman aged 45-65 years with Graves' ophthalmopathy. CDR3s include the opening cysteine and the closing phenylalanine or tryptophan. D genes are given only for firm matches. A row's size may be missing; if present it is once, few, many or a size class.

V gene: TRBV12-3/TRBV12-4
J gene: TRBJ2-1
clone size: many
D gene: .
CDR3 protein: CASRQTTLHENEQFF
CDR3 DNA: TGTGCCAGCAGACAAACTACCCTTCACGAGAATGAGCAGTTCTTC

V gene: TRBV30
J gene: TRBJ1-2
clone size: many
D gene: TRBD1
CDR3 protein: CAWIRTGLSGGYTF
CDR3 DNA: TGTGCCTGGATCCGGACAGGCCTTTCAGGGGGCTACACCTTC

V gene: TRBV5-1
J gene: TRBJ2-7
clone size: many
D gene: TRBD2
CDR3 protein: CASSRTSGYEQYF
CDR3 DNA: TGTGCCAGCAGTCGGACTAGCGGCTACGAGCAGTACTTC

V gene: TRBV6-2/TRBV6-3
J gene: TRBJ2-7
clone size: many
D gene: TRBD2
CDR3 protein: CASSLAGGPVTYEQYF
CDR3 DNA: TGTGCCAGCAGTTTAGCGGGAGGGCCGGTAACCTACGAGCAGTACTTC

V gene: TRBV7-9
J gene: TRBJ2-5
clone size: many
D gene: .
CDR3 protein: CASSPTLVETQYF
CDR3 DNA: TGTGCCAGCAGCCCTACCCTCGTGGAGACCCAGTACTTC

V gene: TRBV6-2/TRBV6-3
J gene: TRBJ2-1
clone size: few
D gene: .
CDR3 protein: CASSYAGLNEQFF
CDR3 DNA: TGTGCCAGCAGTTATGCAGGTCTCAACGAGCAGTTCTTC

V gene: TRBV12-3/TRBV12-4
J gene: TRBJ2-3
clone size: many
D gene: .
CDR3 protein: CASSLASADTQYF
CDR3 DNA: TGTGCCAGCAGTTTGGCTAGCGCAGATACGCAGTATTTT

V gene: TRBV19
J gene: TRBJ2-6
clone size: few
D gene: TRBD1
CDR3 protein: CASSTPQGAGANVLTF
CDR3 DNA: TGTGCCAGTAGTACACCACAGGGGGCCGGGGCCAACGTCCTGACTTTC

V gene: TRBV4-2
J gene: TRBJ2-2
clone size: many
D gene: TRBD2
CDR3 protein: CASSQDLRGANTGELFF
CDR3 DNA: TGTGCCAGCAGCCAAGATCTTCGGGGGGCGAACACCGGGGAGCTGTTTTTT

V gene: TRBV7-9
J gene: TRBJ2-1
clone size: .
D gene: .
CDR3 protein: CASSKLADPYNEQFF
CDR3 DNA: TGTGCCAGCAGCAAACTAGCCGATCCCTACAATGAGCAGTTCTTC

V gene: TRBV11-1
J gene: TRBJ2-3
clone size: many
D gene: TRBD2
CDR3 protein: CASSRPGTSGRRTRNPDTQYF
CDR3 DNA: TGTGCCAGCAGCCGCCCGGGGACTAGCGGGAGGCGGACACGAAACCCAGATACGCAGTATTTT

V gene: TRBV27
J gene: TRBJ1-1
clone size: many
D gene: .
CDR3 protein: CASSVISGGRGEGFF
CDR3 DNA: TGTGCCAGCAGTGTCATTTCAGGCGGACGGGGCGAAGGTTTCTTT

V gene: TRBV28
J gene: TRBJ1-4
clone size: few
D gene: .
CDR3 protein: CASSSGGSNEKLFF
CDR3 DNA: TGTGCCAGCAGTTCGGGGGGGTCTAATGAAAAACTGTTTTTT

V gene: TRBV5-1
J gene: TRBJ2-2
clone size: .
D gene: TRBD1
CDR3 protein: CASSYMTGQGTGELFF
CDR3 DNA: TGCGCCAGCAGCTATATGACAGGGCAAGGCACCGGGGAGCTGTTTTTT

V gene: TRBV11-3
J gene: TRBJ2-3
clone size: many
D gene: TRBD2
CDR3 protein: CASSPTGLRYTDTQYF
CDR3 DNA: TGTGCCAGCAGCCCCACGGGACTACGGTATACAGATACGCAGTATTTT

V gene: TRBV12-3/TRBV12-4
J gene: TRBJ1-3
clone size: .
D gene: .
CDR3 protein: CASSSDRDTIYF
CDR3 DNA: TGTGCCAGCAGTTCGGACAGAGACACCATATATTTT

V gene: TRBV27
J gene: TRBJ2-3
clone size: many
D gene: TRBD1
CDR3 protein: CASSQDRGSNTQYF
CDR3 DNA: TGTGCCAGCAGCCAGGACAGGGGGAGTAATACGCAGTATTTT

V gene: TRBV30
J gene: TRBJ2-2
clone size: many
D gene: .
CDR3 protein: CAWSRYTGELFF
CDR3 DNA: TGTGCCTGGAGTAGGTACACCGGGGAGCTGTTTTTT

V gene: TRBV28
J gene: TRBJ2-1
clone size: many
D gene: .
CDR3 protein: CASIGGPYNEQFF
CDR3 DNA: TGTGCCAGCATTGGGGGACCCTACAATGAGCAGTTCTTC

V gene: TRBV7-6
J gene: TRBJ2-1
clone size: few
D gene: TRBD2
CDR3 protein: CASSITQRGSGGEQFF
CDR3 DNA: TGTGCCAGCAGTATCACACAGCGGGGGAGCGGGGGTGAGCAGTTCTTC

V gene: TRBV24-1
J gene: TRBJ2-1
clone size: .
D gene: TRBD2
CDR3 protein: CATSDPGLNSYNEQFF
CDR3 DNA: TGTGCCACCAGTGATCCGGGACTAAACTCCTACAATGAGCAGTTCTTC

V gene: TRBV12-3/TRBV12-4
J gene: TRBJ2-1
clone size: .
D gene: TRBD2
CDR3 protein: CASSRTSVAEQFF
CDR3 DNA: TGTGCCAGCAGCCGGACTAGCGTGGCTGAGCAGTTCTTC

V gene: TRBV15
J gene: TRBJ2-6
clone size: .
D gene: .
CDR3 protein: CATSRDLGVLTF
CDR3 DNA: TGTGCCACCAGCAGAGATCTCGGCGTCCTGACTTTC

V gene: TRBV6-1
J gene: TRBJ2-2
clone size: few
D gene: TRBD2
CDR3 protein: CASRSRTSGSSGELFF
CDR3 DNA: TGTGCCAGCAGATCTAGGACTAGCGGGTCCTCCGGGGAGCTGTTTTTT

V gene: TRBV3-1
J gene: TRBJ2-1
clone size: many
D gene: .
CDR3 protein: CASSHAGSYNEQFF
CDR3 DNA: TGTGCCAGCAGCCATGCGGGAAGCTACAATGAGCAGTTCTTC

V gene: TRBV18
J gene: TRBJ2-7
clone size: many
D gene: .
CDR3 protein: CATGSGGSYEQYF
CDR3 DNA: TGTGCCACCGGAAGTGGGGGCTCCTACGAGCAGTACTTC

V gene: TRBV30
J gene: TRBJ1-6
clone size: many
D gene: TRBD1
CDR3 protein: CAWSGQGGSPLHF
CDR3 DNA: TGTGCCTGGAGCGGACAGGGTGGTTCACCCCTCCACTTT

V gene: TRBV6-1
J gene: TRBJ2-3
clone size: few
D gene: TRBD1
CDR3 protein: CASSESRGTDTQYF
CDR3 DNA: TGTGCCAGCAGTGAAAGCAGGGGGACCGATACGCAGTATTTT

V gene: TRBV10-3
J gene: TRBJ2-1
clone size: few
D gene: .
CDR3 protein: CAITRDLSSYNEQFF
CDR3 DNA: TGTGCCATCACTCGGGACCTTTCTTCCTACAATGAGCAGTTCTTC

V gene: TRBV7-3
J gene: TRBJ2-2
clone size: many
D gene: TRBD1
CDR3 protein: CASSLTYRGLNTGELFF
CDR3 DNA: TGTGCCAGCAGCTTAACCTACAGGGGCCTGAACACCGGGGAGCTGTTTTTT

V gene: TRBV28
J gene: TRBJ1-2
clone size: many
D gene: .
CDR3 protein: CASSFFKKITNYGYTF
CDR3 DNA: TGTGCCAGCAGTTTTTTCAAGAAGATTACTAACTATGGCTACACCTTC

V gene: TRBV28
J gene: TRBJ2-3
clone size: many
D gene: .
CDR3 protein: CASNRDLTDTQYF
CDR3 DNA: TGTGCCAGCAACCGGGATCTTACAGATACGCAGTATTTT

V gene: TRBV6-2/TRBV6-3
J gene: TRBJ2-3
clone size: few
D gene: .
CDR3 protein: CASSYWGVPEDTQYF
CDR3 DNA: TGTGCCAGCAGTTATTGGGGGGTCCCAGAGGATACGCAGTATTTT

V gene: TRBV28
J gene: TRBJ1-5
clone size: many
D gene: .
CDR3 protein: CASSDVYRNQPQHF
CDR3 DNA: TGTGCCAGCAGTGATGTATACCGCAATCAGCCCCAGCATTTT

V gene: TRBV6-1
J gene: TRBJ1-5
clone size: .
D gene: TRBD1
CDR3 protein: CASSAPGTGNQPQHF
CDR3 DNA: TGTGCCAGCAGTGCCCCCGGGACAGGGAATCAGCCCCAGCATTTT

V gene: TRBV4-2
J gene: TRBJ2-2
clone size: .
D gene: TRBD2
CDR3 protein: CASSQVLAGMNTGELFF
CDR3 DNA: TGTGCCAGCAGCCAAGTTCTAGCGGGAATGAACACCGGGGAGCTGTTTTTT

V gene: TRBV6-2/TRBV6-3
J gene: TRBJ2-7
clone size: many
D gene: TRBD1
CDR3 protein: CASSYLGQGIDEQYF
CDR3 DNA: TGTGCCAGCAGTTACTTAGGACAGGGGATTGACGAGCAGTACTTC

V gene: TRBV24-1
J gene: TRBJ1-2
clone size: .
D gene: .
CDR3 protein: CATSDSWRGSNYGYTF
CDR3 DNA: TGTGCCACCAGTGATTCTTGGAGGGGAAGCAACTATGGCTACACCTTC

V gene: TRBV28
J gene: TRBJ1-5
clone size: .
D gene: TRBD1
CDR3 protein: CASSFTVGQGFRQPQHF
CDR3 DNA: TGTGCCAGCAGTTTTACGGTCGGACAGGGCTTTCGGCAGCCCCAGCATTTT

V gene: TRBV28
J gene: TRBJ1-5
clone size: .
D gene: .
CDR3 protein: CASEGGAGRNQPQHF
CDR3 DNA: TGTGCCAGCGAGGGGGGCGCAGGGAGAAATCAGCCCCAGCATTTT

V gene: TRBV20-1
J gene: TRBJ1-2
clone size: many
D gene: .
CDR3 protein: CSARVGDYDYTF
CDR3 DNA: TGCAGTGCTAGAGTAGGGGACTATGACTACACCTTC

V gene: TRBV28
J gene: TRBJ2-7
clone size: many
D gene: TRBD1
CDR3 protein: CASSSPGTGDEQYF
CDR3 DNA: TGTGCCAGCAGTTCACCCGGGACAGGGGACGAGCAGTACTTC

V gene: TRBV27
J gene: TRBJ2-3
clone size: many
D gene: TRBD2
CDR3 protein: CASSPGRTSGRGSQYF
CDR3 DNA: TGTGCCAGCAGCCCCGGTCGGACTAGCGGGAGAGGGTCGCAGTATTTT

V gene: TRBV6-2/TRBV6-3
J gene: TRBJ1-2
clone size: .
D gene: .
CDR3 protein: CASSSSRGIYGYTF
CDR3 DNA: TGTGCCAGCAGTTCCTCGAGGGGGATCTACGGCTACACCTTC

V gene: TRBV4-1
J gene: TRBJ1-3
clone size: .
D gene: .
CDR3 protein: CASTNTGSGNTIYF
CDR3 DNA: TGCGCCAGCACCAACACTGGCTCTGGAAACACCATATATTTT

V gene: TRBV18
J gene: TRBJ1-4
clone size: many
D gene: .
CDR3 protein: CASSRAGGSSNEKLFF
CDR3 DNA: TGTGCCAGCTCACGGGCTGGGGGCTCATCTAATGAAAAACTGTTTTTT

V gene: TRBV7-3
J gene: TRBJ1-1
clone size: many
D gene: .
CDR3 protein: CASSLGAGRPMNTEAFF
CDR3 DNA: TGTGCCAGCAGCCTAGGAGCGGGCAGACCCATGAACACTGAAGCTTTCTTT

V gene: TRBV20-1
J gene: TRBJ2-6
clone size: .
D gene: .
CDR3 protein: CSARVIGPGANVLTF
CDR3 DNA: TGCAGTGCGAGGGTTATCGGCCCTGGGGCCAACGTCCTGACTTTC

V gene: TRBV9
J gene: TRBJ1-2
clone size: many
D gene: .
CDR3 protein: CASSGTSYGYTF
CDR3 DNA: TGTGCCAGCAGCGGAACAAGTTATGGCTACACCTTC

V gene: TRBV28
J gene: TRBJ1-1
clone size: many
D gene: TRBD1
CDR3 protein: CASSSPSRAGGRYTEAFF
CDR3 DNA: TGTGCCAGCAGTTCCCCTTCCCGGGCAGGGGGCAGGTACACTGAAGCTTTCTTT

V gene: TRBV19
J gene: TRBJ1-1
clone size: .
D gene: .
CDR3 protein: CASHPDGMNTEAFF
CDR3 DNA: TGTGCCAGTCATCCTGACGGAATGAACACTGAAGCTTTCTTT

V gene: TRBV7-6
J gene: TRBJ2-7
clone size: many
D gene: .
CDR3 protein: CASSLGLDGPYEQYF
CDR3 DNA: TGTGCCAGCAGCTTAGGTCTGGACGGGCCCTACGAGCAGTACTTC

V gene: TRBV20-1
J gene: TRBJ1-2
clone size: .
D gene: .
CDR3 protein: CSARDREVDGYTF
CDR3 DNA: TGCAGTGCTAGAGATAGGGAGGTCGATGGCTACACCTTC

V gene: TRBV7-9
J gene: TRBJ2-7
clone size: few
D gene: .
CDR3 protein: CASSSEAHEQYF
CDR3 DNA: TGTGCCAGCAGCTCAGAAGCACACGAGCAGTACTTC

V gene: TRBV6-1
J gene: TRBJ2-1
clone size: .
D gene: .
CDR3 protein: CASSTHGGYNEQFF
CDR3 DNA: TGTGCCAGCAGTACCCACGGGGGATACAATGAGCAGTTCTTC

V gene: TRBV4-3
J gene: TRBJ1-2
clone size: .
D gene: TRBD1
CDR3 protein: CASSQAAGGYGYTF
CDR3 DNA: TGCGCCAGCAGCCAAGCGGCAGGGGGCTATGGCTACACCTTC

V gene: TRBV28
J gene: TRBJ1-1
clone size: medium-sized
D gene: .
CDR3 protein: CASSFENWNTEAFF
CDR3 DNA: TGTGCCAGCAGTTTTGAGAACTGGAACACTGAAGCTTTCTTT

V gene: TRBV28
J gene: TRBJ2-1
clone size: many
D gene: TRBD2
CDR3 protein: CASSLGLAVNEQFF
CDR3 DNA: TGTGCCAGCAGTTTGGGACTAGCGGTAAATGAGCAGTTCTTC

V gene: TRBV4-3
J gene: TRBJ2-1
clone size: .
D gene: .
CDR3 protein: CASSQEDVSYNEQFF
CDR3 DNA: TGCGCCAGCAGCCAAGAAGACGTCTCCTACAATGAGCAGTTCTTC

V gene: TRBV6-1
J gene: TRBJ2-7
clone size: .
D gene: .
CDR3 protein: CASQRHPAASYEQYF
CDR3 DNA: TGTGCCAGCCAAAGACACCCAGCAGCATCCTACGAGCAGTACTTC